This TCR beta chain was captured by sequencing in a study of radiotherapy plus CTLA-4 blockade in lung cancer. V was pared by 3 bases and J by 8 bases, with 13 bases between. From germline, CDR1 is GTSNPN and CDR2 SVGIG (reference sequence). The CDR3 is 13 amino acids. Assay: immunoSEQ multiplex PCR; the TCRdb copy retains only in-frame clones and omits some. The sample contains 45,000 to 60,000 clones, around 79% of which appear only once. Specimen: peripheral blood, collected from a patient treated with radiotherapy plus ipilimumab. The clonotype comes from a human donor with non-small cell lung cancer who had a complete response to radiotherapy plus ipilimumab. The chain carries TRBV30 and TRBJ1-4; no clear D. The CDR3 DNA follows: TGTGCCTGGAGGCCCCCAGGTGGCGAAAAACTGTTTTTT. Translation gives CAWRPPGGEKLFF.